A selection of T cell receptor beta chains follows, all from one sample in a study of T cell repertoires in cytomegalovirus infection. Their antigens are not known. TCRdb analysed the reads with MiXCR anew, one entry per CDR3 protein. Of about 830,000 distinct CDR3 sequences listed, about 31% are singletons. Material: cultured CD8+ T cells from PBMCs, obtained from culture after CMV antigen stimulation. The receptors were gathered from a human donor in good health (CMV status not recorded). Some clones in this sample may be carry-over from other donors' samples. Both conserved end residues are part of each CDR3. Fields, in order: J gene, clone size, D gene, V gene, CDR3 protein, CDR3 DNA. The D gene is left open where the match is weak. Not all rows give a size; the values are once, few, many and, for expanded clones, a class.

j_call: TRBJ1-1; clone_size: few; d_call: -; v_call: TRBV4-1; cdr3_aa: CASSFSETEAFF; cdr3_nt: TGCGCCAGCAGTTTCAGTGAAACTGAAGCTTTCTTT
j_call: TRBJ1-2; clone_size: -; d_call: -; v_call: TRBV6-1; cdr3_aa: CASRRSEGYTF; cdr3_nt: TGTGCCAGCAGACGATCAGAAGGCTACACCTTC
j_call: TRBJ2-3; clone_size: -; d_call: TRBD2; v_call: TRBV6-5; cdr3_aa: CASSYGVSGGPTDTQYF; cdr3_nt: TGTGCCAGCAGTTACGGAGTTAGCGGGGGCCCCACAGATACGCAGTATTTT
j_call: TRBJ2-7; clone_size: -; d_call: TRBD2; v_call: TRBV20-1; cdr3_aa: CSATVAGGHPYEQYF; cdr3_nt: TGCAGTGCTACTGTAGCGGGGGGACATCCCTACGAGCAGTACTTC
j_call: TRBJ1-1; clone_size: -; d_call: -; v_call: TRBV27; cdr3_aa: CASSLRGHQGEAFF; cdr3_nt: TGTGCCAGCAGTTTAAGAGGGCACCAAGGTGAAGCTTTCTTT
j_call: TRBJ1-1; clone_size: -; d_call: -; v_call: TRBV13; cdr3_aa: CASSFEGGGNTEAFF; cdr3_nt: TGTGCCAGCAGCTTTGAAGGGGGGGGGAACACTGAAGCTTTCTTT
j_call: TRBJ2-1; clone_size: -; d_call: -; v_call: TRBV6-1; cdr3_aa: CASTQGGQSQFF; cdr3_nt: TGTGCTAGCACTCAGGGGGGTCAATCGCAGTTCTTC
j_call: TRBJ1-1; clone_size: -; d_call: -; v_call: TRBV19; cdr3_aa: CASSNDTEAFF; cdr3_nt: TGTGCCAGTAGCAATGACACTGAAGCTTTCTTT
j_call: TRBJ2-2; clone_size: few; d_call: TRBD2; v_call: TRBV10-3; cdr3_aa: CAISETASGGLQNTGELFF; cdr3_nt: TGTGCCATCAGTGAGACGGCTAGCGGGGGGCTACAGAACACCGGGGAGCTGTTTTTT
j_call: TRBJ2-7; clone_size: few; d_call: -; v_call: TRBV2; cdr3_aa: CASTAGDREQYF; cdr3_nt: TGTGCCAGCACCGCGGGGGACAGGGAGCAGTACTTC
j_call: TRBJ2-7; clone_size: -; d_call: -; v_call: TRBV7-9; cdr3_aa: CASSLLDTTSSYEQYF; cdr3_nt: TGTGCCAGCAGCTTACTCGACACTACGAGCTCCTACGAGCAGTACTTC
j_call: TRBJ1-6; clone_size: -; d_call: TRBD1; v_call: TRBV11-2; cdr3_aa: CASSLFAGQLNSPLHF; cdr3_nt: TGTGCCAGCAGCTTATTCGCGGGACAGTTAAATTCACCCCTCCACTTT
j_call: TRBJ2-7; clone_size: -; d_call: -; v_call: TRBV6-6; cdr3_aa: CASKDRGHQGEQYF; cdr3_nt: TGTGCCAGCAAGGACCGCGGGCATCAAGGCGAGCAGTACTTC
j_call: TRBJ1-2; clone_size: few; d_call: -; v_call: TRBV7-9; cdr3_aa: CASSRTIVNYGYTF; cdr3_nt: TGTGCCAGCAGCCGGACCATCGTAAACTATGGCTACACCTTC
j_call: TRBJ1-5; clone_size: once; d_call: -; v_call: TRBV20-1; cdr3_aa: CSASYGRTSNQPQHF; cdr3_nt: TGCAGTGCTAGTTACGGCCGCACGAGCAATCAGCCCCAGCATTTT
j_call: TRBJ1-2; clone_size: -; d_call: -; v_call: TRBV7-9; cdr3_aa: CASSLSGRGHGYTF; cdr3_nt: TGTGCCAGCAGCTTATCCGGCAGGGGTCATGGCTACACCTTC
j_call: TRBJ1-2; clone_size: many; d_call: TRBD1; v_call: TRBV7-2; cdr3_aa: CASSSDRVNTF; cdr3_nt: TGTGCCAGCAGCTCGGACAGGGTCAACACCTTC
j_call: TRBJ1-5; clone_size: -; d_call: -; v_call: TRBV6-2/TRBV6-3; cdr3_aa: CANSPSAGRNQPQHF; cdr3_nt: TGTGCCAACAGTCCCTCGGCGGGGCGCAATCAGCCCCAGCATTTT
j_call: TRBJ2-5; clone_size: few; d_call: -; v_call: TRBV4-1; cdr3_aa: CASSLNRVKVTQYF; cdr3_nt: TGCGCCAGCAGCCTTAACAGGGTAAAGGTGACCCAGTACTTC
j_call: TRBJ1-6; clone_size: few; d_call: -; v_call: TRBV13; cdr3_aa: CASSLGPLEPGFVTPLHF; cdr3_nt: TGTGCCAGCAGCTTAGGCCCCCTTGAGCCGGGGTTTGTAACACCCCTCCACTTT
j_call: TRBJ1-1; clone_size: -; d_call: TRBD1; v_call: TRBV25-1; cdr3_aa: CASKGWDSMNTEAFF; cdr3_nt: TGTGCCAGCAAAGGGTGGGACAGTATGAACACTGAAGCTTTCTTT
j_call: TRBJ1-2; clone_size: few; d_call: TRBD1; v_call: TRBV7-9; cdr3_aa: CASSGWDRDSYGYTF; cdr3_nt: TGTGCCAGCAGCGGCTGGGACAGGGATTCCTATGGCTACACCTTC
j_call: TRBJ2-5; clone_size: few; d_call: TRBD1; v_call: TRBV12-3/TRBV12-4; cdr3_aa: CASSLTGGAETQYF; cdr3_nt: TGTGCCAGCAGTTTGACAGGGGGCGCCGAGACCCAGTACTTC
j_call: TRBJ2-7; clone_size: many; d_call: -; v_call: TRBV6-2/TRBV6-3; cdr3_aa: CASSSLDSYEQYF; cdr3_nt: TGTGCCAGCAGTTCTCTGGACAGCTACGAGCAGTACTTC
j_call: TRBJ2-7; clone_size: few; d_call: -; v_call: TRBV10-3; cdr3_aa: CAIRGHGDYEQYF; cdr3_nt: TGTGCCATCAGGGGACATGGAGACTACGAGCAGTACTTC
j_call: TRBJ1-2; clone_size: many; d_call: -; v_call: TRBV7-2; cdr3_aa: CASSLALNPRHYGYTF; cdr3_nt: TGTGCCAGCAGCTTAGCGCTGAACCCCAGGCACTATGGCTACACCTTC
j_call: TRBJ1-2; clone_size: -; d_call: -; v_call: TRBV5-4; cdr3_aa: CASSLWGGGKKNYGYTF; cdr3_nt: TGTGCCAGCAGCTTGTGGGGCGGGGGGAAGAAAAACTATGGCTACACCTTC
j_call: TRBJ1-5; clone_size: -; d_call: -; v_call: TRBV6-1; cdr3_aa: CASSEGFYYSNQPQHF; cdr3_nt: TGTGCCAGCAGTGAGGGCTTCTACTATAGCAATCAGCCCCAGCATTTT
j_call: TRBJ2-1; clone_size: -; d_call: -; v_call: TRBV6-2/TRBV6-3; cdr3_aa: CASSYTPLVPDHNEQFF; cdr3_nt: TGTGCCAGCAGTTACACCCCTCTAGTTCCCGACCACAATGAGCAGTTCTTC
j_call: TRBJ2-7; clone_size: -; d_call: -; v_call: TRBV15; cdr3_aa: CATSRDLGTSNEQYF; cdr3_nt: TGTGCCACCAGCAGAGATTTGGGCACATCCAACGAGCAGTACTTC
j_call: TRBJ2-2; clone_size: -; d_call: TRBD2; v_call: TRBV12-3/TRBV12-4; cdr3_aa: CASSLAGGHTTGELFF; cdr3_nt: TGTGCCAGCAGTTTGGCGGGGGGCCATACCACCGGGGAGCTGTTTTTT
j_call: TRBJ2-1; clone_size: -; d_call: TRBD1; v_call: TRBV27; cdr3_aa: CASTIYPGTGGRVGNEQFF; cdr3_nt: TGTGCCAGCACCATTTACCCAGGGACAGGGGGTCGCGTAGGGAATGAGCAGTTCTTC
j_call: TRBJ2-4; clone_size: few; d_call: TRBD1; v_call: TRBV7-9; cdr3_aa: CASSDRDSQNIQYF; cdr3_nt: TGTGCCAGCAGCGATCGGGACAGTCAAAACATTCAGTACTTC
j_call: TRBJ2-7; clone_size: -; d_call: -; v_call: TRBV6-1; cdr3_aa: CASSEGRGSISYEQYF; cdr3_nt: TGTGCCAGCAGTGAAGGGCGGGGTTCGATCTCCTACGAGCAGTACTTC
j_call: TRBJ1-1; clone_size: -; d_call: TRBD1; v_call: TRBV6-8; cdr3_aa: CASNPGTADEAFF; cdr3_nt: TGTGCCAGCAACCCTGGGACAGCAGACGAAGCTTTCTTT
j_call: TRBJ2-2; clone_size: few; d_call: -; v_call: TRBV7-3; cdr3_aa: CASSLTRGTGELFF; cdr3_nt: TGTGCCAGCAGCTTAACCAGGGGAACCGGGGAGCTGTTTTTT
j_call: TRBJ1-2; clone_size: -; d_call: -; v_call: TRBV12-5; cdr3_aa: CASGLKGYGYTF; cdr3_nt: TGTGCTAGTGGTTTGAAGGGATATGGCTACACCTTC
j_call: TRBJ2-2; clone_size: few; d_call: -; v_call: TRBV12-3/TRBV12-4; cdr3_aa: CASAKYGGGELFF; cdr3_nt: TGTGCCAGCGCTAAATATGGGGGTGGGGAGCTGTTTTTT
j_call: TRBJ2-3; clone_size: -; d_call: -; v_call: TRBV6-5; cdr3_aa: CANSDWLTDTQYF; cdr3_nt: TGTGCCAACAGTGATTGGTTAACAGATACGCAGTATTTT
j_call: TRBJ1-6; clone_size: -; d_call: -; v_call: TRBV7-3; cdr3_aa: CASSLGGSGNSPLHF; cdr3_nt: TGTGCCAGCAGCTTAGGGGGATCGGGTAATTCACCCCTCCACTTT
j_call: TRBJ2-7; clone_size: few; d_call: TRBD2; v_call: TRBV5-4; cdr3_aa: CASSGRLAGDPYEQYF; cdr3_nt: TGTGCCAGCAGCGGAAGACTAGCGGGGGACCCCTACGAGCAGTACTTC
j_call: TRBJ2-1; clone_size: -; d_call: -; v_call: TRBV19; cdr3_aa: CASSQGFYPPSYNEQFF; cdr3_nt: TGTGCCAGTAGCCAGGGGTTTTACCCCCCATCATACAATGAGCAGTTCTTC
j_call: TRBJ1-1; clone_size: few; d_call: TRBD1; v_call: TRBV27; cdr3_aa: CASSLIFRTGEAFF; cdr3_nt: TGTGCCAGCAGTTTAATCTTCAGGACAGGCGAAGCTTTCTTT
j_call: TRBJ2-2; clone_size: -; d_call: -; v_call: TRBV12-3/TRBV12-4; cdr3_aa: CASTPEGPTGELFF; cdr3_nt: TGTGCCAGCACTCCCGAGGGCCCCACCGGGGAGCTGTTTTTT
j_call: TRBJ1-5; clone_size: -; d_call: TRBD1; v_call: TRBV6-2/TRBV6-3; cdr3_aa: CASSRFGRTGGQPQHF; cdr3_nt: TGTGCCAGCAGTCGCTTCGGGCGGACAGGGGGACAGCCCCAGCATTTT
j_call: TRBJ2-7; clone_size: many; d_call: -; v_call: TRBV7-8; cdr3_aa: CASSVQGTAYEQYF; cdr3_nt: TGTGCCAGCAGCGTTCAGGGGACGGCCTACGAGCAGTACTTC
j_call: TRBJ1-1; clone_size: -; d_call: -; v_call: TRBV19; cdr3_aa: CASSTQPPFEAFF; cdr3_nt: TGTGCCAGTAGTACCCAACCCCCATTTGAAGCTTTCTTT
j_call: TRBJ1-1; clone_size: -; d_call: -; v_call: TRBV10-2; cdr3_aa: CASSESWTMNTEAFF; cdr3_nt: TGCGCCAGCAGTGAGTCTTGGACGATGAACACTGAAGCTTTCTTT
j_call: TRBJ1-4; clone_size: -; d_call: -; v_call: TRBV6-5; cdr3_aa: CASSSTGLDKFF; cdr3_nt: TGTGCCAGCAGTAGCACAGGGTTGGATAAGTTTTTT
j_call: TRBJ2-4; clone_size: few; d_call: -; v_call: TRBV13; cdr3_aa: CASSSRSLAKNIQYF; cdr3_nt: TGTGCCAGCAGCTCCCGGTCCCTAGCCAAAAACATTCAGTACTTC
j_call: TRBJ2-3; clone_size: -; d_call: -; v_call: TRBV4-1; cdr3_aa: CASSQALDWTDTQYF; cdr3_nt: TGCGCCAGCAGCCAAGCCCTGGACTGGACAGATACGCAGTATTTT
j_call: TRBJ2-1; clone_size: few; d_call: TRBD2; v_call: TRBV5-6; cdr3_aa: CASSFGTSGGRGNEQFF; cdr3_nt: TGTGCCAGCAGCTTCGGGACTAGCGGGGGGCGGGGCAATGAGCAGTTCTTC
j_call: TRBJ2-2; clone_size: -; d_call: -; v_call: TRBV6-6; cdr3_aa: CASSYPLWGEGTGELFF; cdr3_nt: TGTGCCAGCAGTTACCCCCTATGGGGGGAAGGCACCGGGGAGCTGTTTTTT
j_call: TRBJ2-7; clone_size: -; d_call: -; v_call: TRBV10-3; cdr3_aa: CAIKRLVNDNYEQYF; cdr3_nt: TGTGCCATCAAACGGCTCGTCAATGACAACTACGAGCAGTACTTC
j_call: TRBJ1-2; clone_size: many; d_call: TRBD1; v_call: TRBV7-8; cdr3_aa: CASSSLRGRNYGYTF; cdr3_nt: TGTGCCAGCAGCTCACTCAGGGGGCGCAACTATGGCTACACCTTC
j_call: TRBJ2-3; clone_size: -; d_call: TRBD1; v_call: TRBV6-1; cdr3_aa: CASSADRGRDTQYF; cdr3_nt: TGTGCCAGCAGCGCGGACAGGGGTCGGGATACGCAGTATTTT
j_call: TRBJ2-5; clone_size: many; d_call: -; v_call: TRBV5-6; cdr3_aa: CASSLFKADLWQETQYF; cdr3_nt: TGTGCCAGCAGCTTGTTTAAGGCAGACCTATGGCAAGAGACCCAGTACTTC
j_call: TRBJ1-2; clone_size: -; d_call: -; v_call: TRBV9; cdr3_aa: CASLSPGDLRLNYGYTF; cdr3_nt: TGTGCCAGCCTTTCTCCAGGGGACCTACGCCTTAACTATGGCTACACCTTC
j_call: TRBJ2-1; clone_size: few; d_call: -; v_call: TRBV2; cdr3_aa: CASSEAGANNEQFF; cdr3_nt: TGTGCCAGCAGTGAAGCGGGGGCCAATAATGAGCAGTTCTTC
j_call: TRBJ2-2; clone_size: -; d_call: TRBD2; v_call: TRBV15; cdr3_aa: CATSRDGGVIGELFF; cdr3_nt: TGTGCCACCAGCAGAGACGGGGGGGTAATCGGGGAGCTGTTTTTT